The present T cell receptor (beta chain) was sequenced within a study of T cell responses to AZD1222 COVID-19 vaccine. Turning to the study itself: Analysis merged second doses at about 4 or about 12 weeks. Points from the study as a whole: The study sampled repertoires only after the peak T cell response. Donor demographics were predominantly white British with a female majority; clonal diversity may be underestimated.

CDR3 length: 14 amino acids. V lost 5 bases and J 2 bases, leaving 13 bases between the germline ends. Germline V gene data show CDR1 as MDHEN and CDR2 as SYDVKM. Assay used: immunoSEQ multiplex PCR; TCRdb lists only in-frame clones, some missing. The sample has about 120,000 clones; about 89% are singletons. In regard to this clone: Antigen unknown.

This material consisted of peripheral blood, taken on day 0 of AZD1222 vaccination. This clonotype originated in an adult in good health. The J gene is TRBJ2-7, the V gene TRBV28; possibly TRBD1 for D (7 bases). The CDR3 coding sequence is TGTGCCAGCAGTCCGGGCAGGGGGGCCTACGAGCAGTACTTC. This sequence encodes CASSPGRGAYEQYF.